The 14 T cell receptor beta chains listed next were all sequenced from one sample in a study of regulatory T cells in long-lasting Graves disease. Described time point: persistent/refractory GD, antithyroid drugs over 5 years with positive TRAb. Generation of the TCR library employed RNA extracted from PBMCs. Both iRepertoire HTBI primers and Arm-PCR of CDR3 regions were used to build the TCR beta libraries. TCRdb analysed the multiplex PCR reads with MiXCR anew, one entry per CDR3 protein. The table records about 290,000 distinct CDR3 sequences, 20% to 25% of them present only once. The sequencing here drew on peripheral blood mononuclear cells (PBMCs), taken when the disease was refractory, from a patient treated with antithyroid drugs. These receptors all come from a female donor with Graves disease.

The gene calls are TRBV4-1 and TRBJ1-5, with TRBD1 matching 8 bases. The V gene end was trimmed by 0 bases and the J gene end by 3 bases; junction bases not matched to a gene: 4. The V gene's germline CDR1 is MGHRA and CDR2 YSYEKL. The CDR3 runs to 16 residues. The CDR3 nucleotides read TGCGCCAGCAGCCAAGATCCGGGACAGGACAATCAGCCCCAGCATTTT. It codes for CASSQDPGQDNQPQHF.

Note on this clonotype: A much larger clone lies one base from this, so it may be a read error. CDR3: CASSFSARDGAFF. CDR3 in DNA: TGTGCCAGCAGTTTCAGTGCCCGGGATGGAGCTTTCTTT. The chain combines TRBV12-3 or TRBV12-4 with TRBJ1-1, with D uncertain. V dropped 3 bases and J dropped 10 bases, with 15 bases sitting between them. This CDR3 spans 13 amino acids.

The rearrangement links TRBV25-1 to TRBJ2-2; 11 bases fit TRBD2. This CDR3 is 21 amino acids long. Germline assignment: CDR1 MGHDK and CDR2 SYGVNS. Trimming at V came to 4 bases and at J to 0 bases, leaving 16 bases not matched to a gene. The CDR3 bases are TGTGCCAGCAGTGCTGGCACCCCTGGACTAGCGGGCCCCGCGAACACCGGGGAGCTGTTTTTT. This sequence encodes CASSAGTPGLAGPANTGELFF.

This clonotype was recorded a few times. The chain has TRBV19 and TRBJ2-5, with TRBD1 identical over 8 bases. Germline assignment: CDR1 LNHDA and CDR2 SQIVND (reference sequence). The CDR3 sequence is 15 residues long. The V gene end was trimmed by 4 bases and the J gene end by 5 bases; junction bases not matched to a gene: 9. The CDR3 DNA reads as TGTGCCAGTAGTAGGGACAGGCGAGGACGGGAGACCCAGTACTTC. This encodes CASSRDRRGRETQYF.

The table lists this clonotype with many counts. The chain is built from TRBV2 and TRBJ2-5, with TRBD2 identical over 7 bases. Germline loops: CDR1 SNHLY, CDR2 FYNNEI. CDR3 length: 14 amino acids. The J segment lost 5 bases and the V segment lost 7 bases, leaving 10 bases of the junction unmatched. CDR3 residues: CASTRQGGGETQYF. CDR3 sequence (DNA): TGTGCCAGCACTCGGCAGGGCGGGGGTGAGACCCAGTACTTC.

The rearrangement links TRBV12-3 or TRBV12-4 to TRBJ2-2, with D possibly being TRBD1 (6 bases). This CDR3 region has 13 residues. V shed 6 bases and J shed 7 bases, with 12 bases lying between them. As DNA, the CDR3 is TGTGCCAGCAGGCCCTCAGGGGTCGGGGAGCTGTTTTTT. Protein: CASRPSGVGELFF.

This clonotype has a count of ten or more. The gene calls are TRBV7-8 and TRBJ1-1; the match to TRBD1 covers 7 bases. The CDR3 has 16 residues. V shed 1 base, J shed 11 bases, and the junction held 16 bases outside the gene matches. The germline V gene encodes CDR1 SGHVS and CDR2 FQNEAQ. CDR3 loop: CASSLEGGQVSSGAFF. CDR3 nucleotides: TGTGCCAGCAGCTTAGAAGGGGGCCAGGTCTCCAGTGGGGCTTTCTTT.

This clonotype showed up just a few times. The genes are TRBV5-1 and TRBJ1-1, with TRBD1 matching over 7 bases. V dropped 4 bases and J dropped 5; count of bases not matched to a gene: 5. Germline CDR1 reads SGHRS; CDR2 reads YFSETQ. This CDR3 contains 13 residues. The CDR3 DNA sequence: TGCGCCAGCAGCGGGACAGAAAAAACTGAAGCTTTCTTT. Translation gives CASSGTEKTEAFF.

Ten or more counts support this clonotype. V is TRBV20-1 and J is TRBJ2-7; D is tentatively TRBD1 or TRBD2 (5 bases each). Trimming left V 6 bases short and J 2 bases short, with 14 bases between. Germline loops: CDR1 DFQATT, CDR2 SNEGSKA (reference sequence). This CDR3 has 13 amino acids. The CDR3 DNA is TGCAGTGCCACCGGGGCAGGGCCCTACGAGCAGTACTTC. Protein product: CSATGAGPYEQYF.

The V call is TRBV10-2, the J call TRBJ1-1; D is uncertain. CDR3 length: 13 residues. V was pared by 8 bases and J by 6 bases, with 16 bases between. CDR1 is WSHSY, CDR2 SAAADI, per germline. In nucleotides, the CDR3 is TGCGCCAGCCAGGATCGGGGAAGGGCTGAAGCTTTCTTT. It yields the protein CASQDRGRAEAFF.

This clonotype was detected ten times or more. The rearrangement links TRBV28 to TRBJ2-7, with D uncertain. Trimming cost V 4 bases and J 3 bases, with 10 bases left between them. Germline CDR1 MDHEN, CDR2 SYDVKM. The CDR3 contains 13 residues. CDR3 residues: CASSSVGDYEQYF. DNA for the CDR3: TGTGCCAGCAGTTCGGTAGGCGACTACGAGCAGTACTTC.

This chain uses TRBV7-9 with TRBJ2-7, with D perhaps given as TRBD1 or TRBD2 (5 bases each). Germline values: CDR1 SEHNR, CDR2 FQNEAQ (reference sequence). CDR3 length equals 15 residues. The V end lost 5 bases, the J end lost 6 bases, and 20 bases lay between the germline ends. Here the CDR3 reads CASSPGVGESSEQYF. The DNA for the CDR3 is TGTGCCAGCAGCCCTGGAGTGGGGGAAAGTAGCGAGCAGTACTTC.

This chain joins TRBV4-2 and TRBJ1-5; no definite D call. The ends were cut back, 0 bases at V and 0 bases at J, with 6 bases in the middle. Germline V lookup: CDR1 LGHNA, CDR2 YNFKEQ. CDR3 size: 15 residues. The CDR3 bases are TGTGCCAGCAGCCAAGACACCGATAGCAATCAGCCCCAGCATTTT. Its protein is CASSQDTDSNQPQHF.

Of note for this clonotype: This CDR3 fails to terminate in the conserved phenylalanine or tryptophan, so it likely reflects a read error. V gene TRBV7-9 combines with J gene TRBJ2-7, with a possible D match to TRBD2 (6 bases). The CDR3 has 16 amino acids. The germline V and J ends were trimmed by 0 bases and 5 bases, with 17 bases remaining between them. Germline V CDR1 and CDR2: SEHNR, FQNEAQ (reference sequence). In DNA, the CDR3 is TGTGCCAGCAGCTTAGCTTCGTGGGAGGTTGTCCACGAGCAGTACTCC. It encodes CASSLASWEVVHEQYS.